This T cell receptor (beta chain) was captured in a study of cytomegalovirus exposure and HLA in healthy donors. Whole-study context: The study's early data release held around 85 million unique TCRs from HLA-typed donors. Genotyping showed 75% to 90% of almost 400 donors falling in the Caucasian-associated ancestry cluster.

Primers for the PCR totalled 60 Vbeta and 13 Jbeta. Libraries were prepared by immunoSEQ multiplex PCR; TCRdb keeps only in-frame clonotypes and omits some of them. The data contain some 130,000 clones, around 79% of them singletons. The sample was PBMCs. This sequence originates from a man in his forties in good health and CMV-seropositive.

The CDR3 sequence is CASSLESATGTTYEQYF. Here the CDR3 DNA reads TGCGCCAGCAGCTTGGAGTCCGCGACCGGGACAACTTACGAGCAGTACTTC. This chain links TRBV5-1 with TRBJ2-7; D might be TRBD1 (6 bases). Germline lookup yields CDR1 SGHRS and CDR2 YFSETQ. V dropped 0 bases and J dropped 4 bases, with 20 bases sitting between them. CDR3 size: 17 residues.